This T cell receptor beta chain was recovered during a study of beta chain features in type 1 diabetes. CDR1 and CDR2 from the germline V gene are SGDLS and YYNGEE. Trimming stripped 0 bases from V and 0 bases from J, with 7 bases between. There are 15 residues in the CDR3. This clone has more than one count but fewer than ten. Its antigen is currently unknown. The authors reverse transcribed all of the isolated RNA, so sequencing captured expressed TCRB transcripts. TCRdb's copy holds only in-frame clones and misses some; the assay was immunoSEQ multiplex PCR. The sample carries some 160,000 clones, approximately 8.8% recorded once. Whole-study results and caveats: The cDNA sequencing approach could over-represent high-TCR-expressing cells. All four CD4+ subsets from Type 1 diabetes patients carried moderately but significantly shorter TCRB CDR3s.

The sequence was collected from a woman aged 25 to 39 with type 1 diabetes. Sample: central memory CD4+ T cells from blood. The chain couples TRBV9 to TRBJ1-5; no clear D. The CDR3 here is CASSVGSDSNQPQHF. The CDR3 DNA is TGTGCCAGCAGCGTAGGCAGTGATAGCAATCAGCCCCAGCATTTT.